This T cell receptor beta chain appears in the sequencing data of a study of T-cell memory formation after mild COVID-19. Notes on the study in general: There was no confirmation that second-wave clones peaking on day 37 were SARS-CoV-2 specific.

The CDR3 is 17 amino acids. The germline V and J ends were trimmed by 0 bases and 0 bases, with 14 bases remaining between them. Germline V lookup: CDR1 SGDLS, CDR2 YYNGEE. A note on this clonotype: Its target is unknown.

Constant-segment-primed 5'RACE gave TCR alpha and TCR beta cDNA libraries with sample barcodes and UMIs. TCRdb independently ran MiXCR on the 5' RACE reads; one entry per CDR3 protein. Of approximately 450,000 distinct CDR3 sequences in the sample, 18% were seen once. Sequencing was done on a sample of PBMCs or a T cell subset sorted from them (not recorded which). This TCR was sampled from an adult woman who had mild COVID-19 (a few samples of this study predate the infection). Cell type and time point are not known. J is TRBJ2-3 and V is TRBV9, with no clear D. CDR3 coding DNA: TGTGCCAGCAGCGTAGGTTGGCTCCCCGCTAGCACAGATACGCAGTATTTT. It specifies CASSVGWLPASTDTQYF.